The entry below gives a single TCR beta chain sequence along with its context. Its antigen is currently unknown. Trimming stripped 1 base from V and 4 bases from J, with 7 bases between. Germline loops: CDR1 SQVTM, CDR2 ANQGSEA. The CDR3 is 12 amino acids. The sample originates from a study of cytomegalovirus exposure and HLA in healthy donors. Overall study: The platform used for the approximately 130 validation repertoires matched that of the 666 first-cohort repertoires, a later analysis reported.

Notes on the study in general: Reports credit the classifier with highly specific, highly sensitive diagnosis of cytomegalovirus status. According to a subsequent analysis, TCR clusters from the first cohort were inclined to appear together in the 120 validation repertoires. The study put 150 to 200 TCR beta chains on its list as cytomegalovirus-associated.

Using immunoSEQ multiplex PCR, the repertoire was profiled, and TCRdb retains in-frame clones only, with some absent. The sample yields under 200,000 clones, more than 80% seen once. This chain joins TRBV29-1 and TRBJ1-2; D ambiguous. This clonotype was obtained from a woman in her late teens or twenties in good health and CMV-seropositive. Material for sequencing was PBMCs. Here the CDR3 reads CSVEVLSYGYTF. The CDR3 DNA is TGCAGCGTTGAAGTCCTATCCTATGGCTACACCTTC. Complete variable domain (other parts from reference TRBV29-1 and TRBJ1-2): SAVISQKPSRDICQRGTSLTIQCQVDSQVTMMFWYRQQPGQSLTLIATANQGSEATYESGFVIDKFPISRPNLTFSTLTVSNMSPEDSSIYLCSVEVLSYGYTFGSGTRLTVV.